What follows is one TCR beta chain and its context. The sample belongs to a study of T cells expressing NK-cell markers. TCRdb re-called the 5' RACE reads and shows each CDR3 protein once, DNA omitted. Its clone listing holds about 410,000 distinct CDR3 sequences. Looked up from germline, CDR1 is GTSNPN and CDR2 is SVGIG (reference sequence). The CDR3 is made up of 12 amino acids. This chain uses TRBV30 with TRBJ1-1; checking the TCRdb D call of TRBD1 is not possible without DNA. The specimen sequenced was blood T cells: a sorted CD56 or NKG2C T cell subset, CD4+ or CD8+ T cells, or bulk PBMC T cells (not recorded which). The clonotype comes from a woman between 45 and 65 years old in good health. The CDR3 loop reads CAWSVRGAEAFF.